What follows describes a single T cell receptor (beta chain). No antigen is known for it. The junction does not match germline at one end; this may be a read error. The data stem from a study of tumor-infiltrating lymphocytes in primary liver carcinoma. For the study at large: The patient group consisted of men and women aged 30 to 69 years.

Researchers generated TCR beta cDNA from approximately 450 ng of total RNA, relying on a constant-region primer. Researchers made the TCR beta libraries by running three nested multiplex PCR rounds with slightly modified ARM-PCR. It was with TRBV1-TRBV30 forward primers and a C-beta reverse primer that the first two PCR rounds were run, at around 11 cycles each. Via MiXCR, TCRdb re-called the multiplex PCR reads, giving one row per CDR3 protein. The sample shows about 120,000 distinct CDR3 sequences, under 70% of them seen only once. The CDR3 has 19 residues. Germline values: CDR1 SGHKS, CDR2 YYEKEE (reference sequence). Broader study findings: The difference in top-250-clone fraction between tumors and blood was significant, favoring tumors (p = 0.039).

Co-extraction of RNA and DNA was performed on 20-30 mg of unsorted bulk tissue. Material: tumor-adjacent normal liver tissue. The V call is TRBV5-5, the J call TRBJ2-6; D may be TRBD1 (7 bases). The source of this sequence is a woman aged 55-69 years with primary liver carcinoma and hepatitis B virus infection. DNA of the CDR3: TGTGCCAGCAACCCCGCCCCGGGCCAGGGGGGATCTGGGGCCAACGTCCTGATTTTC. It translates to CASNPAPGQGGSGANVLIF.